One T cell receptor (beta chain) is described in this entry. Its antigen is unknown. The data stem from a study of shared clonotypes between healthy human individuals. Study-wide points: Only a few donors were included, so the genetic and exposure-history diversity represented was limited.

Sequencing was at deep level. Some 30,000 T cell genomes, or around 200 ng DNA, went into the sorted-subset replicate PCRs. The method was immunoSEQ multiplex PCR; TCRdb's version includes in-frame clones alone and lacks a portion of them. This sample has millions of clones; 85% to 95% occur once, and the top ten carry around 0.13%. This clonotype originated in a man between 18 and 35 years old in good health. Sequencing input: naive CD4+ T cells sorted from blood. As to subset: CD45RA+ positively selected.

CDR3 DNA sequence: TGTGCCAGCAGCTTTAGCGGGCATAAATCCTACAATGAGCAGTTCTTC. Encoded protein: CASSFSGHKSYNEQFF. This chain uses TRBV11-2 with TRBJ2-1, with TRBD2 identical over 7 bases. CDR3 length: 16 amino acids. J gave up 1 base and V 3 bases, and 6 bases lay outside the gene matches. The V gene's germline CDR1 is SGHAT and CDR2 FQNNGV.